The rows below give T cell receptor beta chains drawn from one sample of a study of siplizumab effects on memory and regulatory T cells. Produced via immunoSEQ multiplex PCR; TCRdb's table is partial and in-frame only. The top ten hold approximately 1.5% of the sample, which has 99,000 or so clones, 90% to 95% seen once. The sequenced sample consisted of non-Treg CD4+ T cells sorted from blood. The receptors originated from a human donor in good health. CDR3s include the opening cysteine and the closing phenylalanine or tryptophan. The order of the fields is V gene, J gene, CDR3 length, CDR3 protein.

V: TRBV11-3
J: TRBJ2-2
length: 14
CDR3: CASSLSRSTGELFF

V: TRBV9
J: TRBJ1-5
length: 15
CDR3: CASSPFSGPNQPQHF

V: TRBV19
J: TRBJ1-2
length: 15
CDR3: CASSMPWAANYGYTF

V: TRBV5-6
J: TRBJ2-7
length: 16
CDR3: CASSFWSSERLYEQYF

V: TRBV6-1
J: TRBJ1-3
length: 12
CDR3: CASSGIGNTIYF

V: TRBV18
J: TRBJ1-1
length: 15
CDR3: CASSPGRGQETEAFF

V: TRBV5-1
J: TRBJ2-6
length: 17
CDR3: CASSVGQGASGANVLTF

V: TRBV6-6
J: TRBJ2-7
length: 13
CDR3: CASRQQATYEQYF

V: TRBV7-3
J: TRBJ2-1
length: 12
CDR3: CASSPGTNEQFF

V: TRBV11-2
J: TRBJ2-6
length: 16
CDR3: CASSLDRGAGEAVLTF

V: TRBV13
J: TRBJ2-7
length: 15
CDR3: CASSARREGSYEQYF

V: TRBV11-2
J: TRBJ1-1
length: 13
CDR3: CASGGSTNTEAFF

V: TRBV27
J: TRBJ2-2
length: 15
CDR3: CASSRAGARTGELFF

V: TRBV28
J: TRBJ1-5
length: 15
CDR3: CASIARGQSNQPQHF

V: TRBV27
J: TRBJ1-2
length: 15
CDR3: CASSRMGQGAGGYTF

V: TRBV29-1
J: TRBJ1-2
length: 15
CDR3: CSVEGADTLHYGYTF

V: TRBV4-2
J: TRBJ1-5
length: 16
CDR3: CASSQDGTGLNQPQHF

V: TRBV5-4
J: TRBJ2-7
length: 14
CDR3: CASSHKGTSGEQYF

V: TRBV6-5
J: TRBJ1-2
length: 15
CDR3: CASSYDNRPLYGYTF

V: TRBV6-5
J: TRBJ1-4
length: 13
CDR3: CASSRTTNEKLFF

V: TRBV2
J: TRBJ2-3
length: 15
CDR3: CASSEAQGRSNTQYF

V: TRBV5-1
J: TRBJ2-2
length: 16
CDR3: CASSRLLDFNTGELFF

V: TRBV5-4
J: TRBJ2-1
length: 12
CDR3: CASSLKRDEQFF

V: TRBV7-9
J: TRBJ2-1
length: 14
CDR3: CASSSTGGENEQFF

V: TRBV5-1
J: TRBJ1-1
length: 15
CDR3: CASSLESGGITEAFF

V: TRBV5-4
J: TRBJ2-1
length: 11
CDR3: CASSRTGEQFF

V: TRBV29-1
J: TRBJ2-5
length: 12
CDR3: CSAALGQETQYF

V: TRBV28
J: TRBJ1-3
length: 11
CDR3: CATTLRNTIYF

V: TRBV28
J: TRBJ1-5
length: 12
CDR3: CASSLSRQPQHF

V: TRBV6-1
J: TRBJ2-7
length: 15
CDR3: CASRDPGLGNYEQYF

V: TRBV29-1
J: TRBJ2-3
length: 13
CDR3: CSVRPRSTDTQYF

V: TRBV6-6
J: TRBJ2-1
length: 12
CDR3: CASSYRGDEQFF

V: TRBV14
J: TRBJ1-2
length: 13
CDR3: CASSKTETGGYTF

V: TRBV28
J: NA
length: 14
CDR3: CASSSPGTAYEQYF

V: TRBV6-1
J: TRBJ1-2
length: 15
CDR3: CASSPTGTVNYGYTF

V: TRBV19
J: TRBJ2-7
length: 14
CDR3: CATTITGASYEQYF

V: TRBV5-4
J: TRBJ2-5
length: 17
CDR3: CASSLDLIAGGKETQYF

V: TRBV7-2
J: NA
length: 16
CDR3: CASSHPTRAGSYEQYF

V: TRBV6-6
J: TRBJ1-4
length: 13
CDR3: CASSYGRNEKLFF

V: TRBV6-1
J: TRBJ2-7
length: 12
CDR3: CASSLGGGEQYF

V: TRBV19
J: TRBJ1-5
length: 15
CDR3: CASSKPGQNNQPQHF

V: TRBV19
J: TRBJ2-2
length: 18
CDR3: CASSPGLAGGPDTGELFF